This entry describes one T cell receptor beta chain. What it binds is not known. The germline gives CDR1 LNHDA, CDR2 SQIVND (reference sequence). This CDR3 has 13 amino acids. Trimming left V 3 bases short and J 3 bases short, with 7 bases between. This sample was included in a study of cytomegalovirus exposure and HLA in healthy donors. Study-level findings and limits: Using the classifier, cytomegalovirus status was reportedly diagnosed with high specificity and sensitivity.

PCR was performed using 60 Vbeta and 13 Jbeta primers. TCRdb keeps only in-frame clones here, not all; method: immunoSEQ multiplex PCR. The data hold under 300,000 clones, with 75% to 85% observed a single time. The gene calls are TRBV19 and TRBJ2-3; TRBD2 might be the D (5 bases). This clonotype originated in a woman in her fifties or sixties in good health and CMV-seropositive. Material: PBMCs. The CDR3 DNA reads TGTGCCAGTAGTATTAGAGGGACAGATACGCAGTATTTT. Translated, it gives CASSIRGTDTQYF. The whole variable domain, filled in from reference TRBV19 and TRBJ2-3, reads DGGITQSPKYLFRKEGQNVTLSCEQNLNHDAMYWYRQDPGQGLRLIYYSQIVNDFQKGDIAEGYSVSREKKESFPLTVTSAQKNPTAFYLCASSIRGTDTQYFGPGTRLTVL.